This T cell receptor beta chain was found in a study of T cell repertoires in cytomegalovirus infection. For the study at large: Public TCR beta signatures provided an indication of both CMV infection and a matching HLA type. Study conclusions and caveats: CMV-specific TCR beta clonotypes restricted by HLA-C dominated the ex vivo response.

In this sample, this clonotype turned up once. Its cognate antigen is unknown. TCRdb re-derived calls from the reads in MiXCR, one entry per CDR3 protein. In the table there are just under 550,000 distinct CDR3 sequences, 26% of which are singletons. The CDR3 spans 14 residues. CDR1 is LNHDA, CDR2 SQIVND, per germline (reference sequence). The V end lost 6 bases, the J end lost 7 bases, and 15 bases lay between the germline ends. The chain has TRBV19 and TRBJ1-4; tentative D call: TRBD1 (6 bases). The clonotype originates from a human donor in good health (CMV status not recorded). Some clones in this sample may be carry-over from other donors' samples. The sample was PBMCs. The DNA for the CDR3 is TGTGCCAGTAGATCGGTCGGGGGGGCTGAAAAACTGTTTTTT. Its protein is CASRSVGGAEKLFF.